These 21 T cell receptor beta chains were sequenced from one sample in a study of Ad26.COV2.S vaccination and SARS-CoV-2 variants. Treatment of the sample: 15 to 20 received Ad26.COV2.S at low or high dose, single or two shots; about 5 received placebo; per-sample allocation not given. Specimen acquisition occurred on day 63 following the initial vaccine or placebo injection. Assay used: immunoSEQ multiplex PCR; TCRdb lists only in-frame clones, some missing. The table has approximately 460,000 clones, roughly nine tenths seen once. Sequenced here: peripheral blood, sampled in a trial of Ad26.COV2.S vaccine versus placebo. Receptors originate from a person between 18 and 59 years old who received the Ad26.COV2.S COVID-19 vaccine or a placebo.

The chain uses TRBV23-1 and TRBJ2-1; D gene uncertain. TRBV23-1 is reported as an ORF; its role is uncertain. The CDR3 is made up of 15 amino acids. The V gene lost 9 bases and the J gene lost 8 bases, with 23 bases spanning the gap. The CDR3 loop reads CASDPRYRHNYEQFF. In DNA, the CDR3 is TGCGCCAGTGACCCTAGATATCGTCACAATTATGAGCAGTTCTTC.

The chain joins TRBV4-3 to TRBJ2-7; D is unresolved. This CDR3 region has 18 residues. The germline V gene encodes CDR1 LGHNA and CDR2 YSLEER. With 0 bases removed from V and 4 bases from J, the gap between germline ends came to 22 bases. This chain's CDR3 is CASSQDPMRRNPAYEQYF. CDR3 coding DNA: TGCGCCAGCAGCCAAGATCCTATGAGAAGAAACCCTGCGTACGAGCAGTACTTC.

V is TRBV15 and J is TRBJ1-2; no clear D. The length of the CDR3 is 13 residues. The germline V gene has CDR1 LNHNV and CDR2 YYDKDF (reference sequence). V was trimmed by 6 bases and J by 2 bases, leaving 10 bases between them. Here the CDR3 DNA reads TGTGCCACCAGTCCAGGAGCGAACTATGGCTACACCTTC. Protein product: CATSPGANYGYTF.

This chain joins TRBV13 and TRBJ2-7; tentative D call: TRBD2 (6 bases). The V gene lost 6 bases and the J gene lost 0 bases, with 18 bases spanning the gap. The CDR3 has 16 amino acids. CDR1 is PRHDT, CDR2 FYEKMQ, per germline (reference sequence). CDR3 nucleotide sequence: TGTGCCAGCAGTCCTCGAGCGGGTTCTAGCTCCTACGAGCAGTACTTC. This encodes CASSPRAGSSSYEQYF.

V gene TRBV7-3 combines with J gene TRBJ1-6; D remains ambiguous. Germline assignment: CDR1 SGHTA and CDR2 FQGTGA. The CDR3 has 13 residues. V lost 5 bases to trimming and J lost 7 bases, with 9 bases between them. The CDR3 DNA is TGTGCCAGCAGCGATTTGCCCAATTCACCCCTCCACTTT. This encodes CASSDLPNSPLHF. The whole variable domain, filled in from reference TRBV7-3 and TRBJ1-6, reads GAGVSQTPSNKVTEKGKYVELRCDPISGHTALYWYRQSLGQGPEFLIYFQGTGAADDSGLPNDRFFAVRPEGSVSTLKIQRTERGDSAVYLCASSDLPNSPLHFGNGTRLTVT.

The V and J genes are TRBV2 and TRBJ1-4, with 8 positions matching TRBD1. Germline V gene data show CDR1 as SNHLY and CDR2 as FYNNEI. The V segment lost 7 bases and the J segment 6 bases; nucleotides outside the gene matches: 4. The CDR3 covers 13 residues. The CDR3 loop is CASTATGDEKLFF. The CDR3 DNA sequence: TGTGCCAGCACGGCGACAGGGGATGAAAAACTGTTTTTT.

The V and J genes are TRBV9 and TRBJ1-1; D is uncertain. Trimming took 6 bases from V and 3 from J, leaving 12 bases between them. Germline values: CDR1 SGDLS, CDR2 YYNGEE. The CDR3 runs 13 residues. The CDR3 loop reads CASTRREDTEAFF. Here the CDR3 DNA reads TGTGCCAGCACCCGACGGGAGGACACTGAAGCTTTCTTT.

The chain recombines TRBV18 with TRBJ2-6; the match to TRBD2 covers 10 bases. Germline lookup yields CDR1 KGHSH and CDR2 LQKENI. The length of the CDR3 is 20 residues. J was trimmed by 0 bases and V by 6 bases; bases with no gene match: 14. CDR3 loop: CASSPVRASGGFSGANVLTF. The CDR3 region has the DNA TGTGCCAGCTCCCCAGTAAGGGCTAGCGGGGGATTCTCTGGGGCCAACGTCCTGACTTTC.

This rearrangement joins TRBV9 to TRBJ2-3; unclear D gene. V lost 0 bases, J lost 0 bases, and 8 bases lay in between. Germline V gives CDR1 SGDLS, CDR2 YYNGEE. The CDR3 spans 15 residues. For the CDR3, the DNA is TGTGCCAGCAGCGTAGCAACAACCAGCACAGATACGCAGTATTTT. Translating it yields CASSVATTSTDTQYF.

The CDR3 bases are TGTGCCACCAGCAGAGGAATGGGACCGAGCTATCAGCCCCAGCATTTT. It encodes CATSRGMGPSYQPQHF. J is TRBJ1-5 and V is TRBV15; maybe TRBD1 (5 bases). The length of the CDR3 is 16 residues. V was cut by 1 base and J by 5 bases, with 15 bases left in between. The germline V gene encodes CDR1 LNHNV and CDR2 YYDKDF (reference sequence).

The chain uses TRBV28 and TRBJ2-1, with 13 bases fitting TRBD2. This CDR3 spans 16 amino acids. Unmatched junction bases numbered 13, after V lost 5 bases and J lost 12 bases. Germline-derived CDR1 and CDR2 are MDHEN and SYDVKM. CDR3 bases: TGTGCCAGCAGTCCCAGGGTGGGACTAGCGGGATTTGGGCAGTTCTTC. The encoded protein is CASSPRVGLAGFGQFF.

Details on this clone: The same CDR3 is also encoded by other DNA sequences in this sample. CDR3 sequence: CASSLVYEQYF. The CDR3 DNA is TGTGCCAGCAGTTTAGTATACGAGCAGTACTTC. This sequence joins TRBV28 and TRBJ2-7; no reliable D call. The CDR3 has 11 residues. Germline V gives CDR1 MDHEN, CDR2 SYDVKM. V was trimmed by 2 bases and J by 4 bases, leaving 3 bases between them.

This clone is a singleton in its sample. The V and J genes are TRBV27 and TRBJ1-5; TRBD1 is a possible D gene (6 bases). V was clipped by 6 bases and J by 5 bases, with 17 bases between them. This CDR3 is built from 15 residues. Germline V lookup: CDR1 MNHEY, CDR2 SMNVEV (reference sequence). The CDR3 sequence is CASSPGGGTDQPQHF. In DNA, the CDR3 is TGTGCCAGCAGCCCGGGGGGGGGCACGGATCAGCCCCAGCATTTT.

The V and J genes are TRBV4-1 and TRBJ2-7; D ambiguous. Per germline, CDR1 MGHRA and CDR2 YSYEKL. The V and J ends lost 0 bases and 2 bases respectively, with 11 bases between them. This CDR3 is built from 15 residues. The CDR3 DNA is TGCGCCAGCAGCCAAGATAGGCAGCAGCCCTACGAGCAGTACTTC. Its translation: CASSQDRQQPYEQYF.

The chain combines TRBV11-2 with TRBJ1-4; TRBD1 aligns across 9 bases. Unmatched junction bases numbered 5, after V lost 5 bases and J lost 7 bases. This CDR3 spans 14 amino acids. The germline V gene encodes CDR1 SGHAT and CDR2 FQNNGV. DNA of the CDR3: TGTGCCAGCAGCATGGGACAGGGTATTGAAAAACTGTTTTTT. Its protein product is CASSMGQGIEKLFF. The full variable domain, rest sourced from reference TRBV11-2 and TRBJ1-4, is EAGVAQSPRYKIIEKRQSVAFWCNPISGHATLYWYQQILGQGPKLLIQFQNNGVVDDSQLPKDRFSAERLKGVDSTLKIQPAKLEDSAVYLCASSMGQGIEKLFFGSGTQLSVL.

The rearrangement joins TRBV4-3 to TRBJ2-7, with D hard to call. Trimming stripped 0 bases from V and 4 bases from J, with 16 bases between. This CDR3 has 16 amino acids. Germline V gives CDR1 LGHNA, CDR2 YSLEER. This CDR3 reads CASSQEPSSVGYEQYF. The CDR3 DNA sequence: TGCGCCAGCAGCCAAGAACCCTCAAGCGTTGGGTACGAGCAGTACTTC.

The table lists this clone with a count of one. This chain uses TRBV11-2 with TRBJ2-7, with D possibly TRBD2 on 5 matching bases. The length of the CDR3 is 14 residues. Trimming cost V 6 bases and J 0 bases, with 12 bases left between them. In germline, CDR1 is SGHAT, CDR2 FQNNGV. The CDR3 region has the DNA TGTGCCAGCAGGGAATTTCGGGGCTCCTACGAGCAGTACTTC. Its protein is CASREFRGSYEQYF.

CDR3: CASSRNGGETQYF. Here the CDR3 DNA reads TGTGCCAGCAGTCGGAACGGGGGGGAGACCCAGTACTTC. The V gene is TRBV16, the J gene TRBJ2-5, with 7 bases that match TRBD2. Germline assignment: CDR1 KGHSY and CDR2 FQNENV. V shed 6 bases and J 5 bases; nucleotides not matched to a gene: 6. The CDR3 contains 13 residues.

This chain links TRBV9 with TRBJ1-4, with D possibly being TRBD1 (5 bases). The CDR3 runs to 14 residues. V shed 4 bases and J shed 4 bases, with 11 bases lying between them. Germline V CDR1 and CDR2: SGDLS, YYNGEE. CDR3 nucleotides: TGTGCCAGCAGCTCCAGGGCCTTTAATGAAAAACTGTTTTTT. This sequence encodes CASSSRAFNEKLFF. The whole variable domain, remainder taken from reference TRBV9 and TRBJ1-4, is DSGVTQTPKHLITATGQRVTLRCSPRSGDLSVYWYQQSLDQGLQFLIQYYNGEERAKGNILERFSAQQFPDLHSELNLSSLELGDSALYFCASSSRAFNEKLFFGSGTQLSVL.

The chain employs TRBV3-1 (or the pseudogene TRBV3-2) and TRBJ2-7; D gene unclear. Germline CDR1 LGHDT, CDR2 YNNKEL (reference sequence). This CDR3 comprises 13 residues. With 0 bases removed from V and 3 bases from J, the gap between germline ends came to 6 bases. CDR3 nucleotides: TGTGCCAGCAGCCAAGAAAATGGCTACGAGCAGTACTTC. It encodes CASSQENGYEQYF.

The chain links TRBV6-5 to TRBJ2-3; D gene uncertain. The CDR3 totals 14 residues. Trimming shortened V by 3 bases and J by 2 bases, and 9 bases separated the two germline ends. CDR1 and CDR2 (germline): MNHEY, SVGAGI. CDR3 protein: CASSYGDPTDTQYF. The CDR3 region has the DNA TGTGCCAGCAGTTATGGTGACCCCACAGATACGCAGTATTTT.